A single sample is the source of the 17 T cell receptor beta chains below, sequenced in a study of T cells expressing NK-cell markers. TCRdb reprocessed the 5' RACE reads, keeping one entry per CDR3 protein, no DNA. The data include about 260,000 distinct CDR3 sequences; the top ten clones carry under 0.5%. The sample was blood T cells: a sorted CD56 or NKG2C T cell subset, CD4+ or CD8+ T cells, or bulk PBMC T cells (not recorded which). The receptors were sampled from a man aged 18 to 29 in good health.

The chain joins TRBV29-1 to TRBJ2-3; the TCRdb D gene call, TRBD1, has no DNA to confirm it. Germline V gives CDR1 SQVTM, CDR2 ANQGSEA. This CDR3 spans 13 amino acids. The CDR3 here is CSGATGPADTQYF.

This chain's CDR3 is CASSSLTGGYTEAFF. This chain uses TRBV5-1 with TRBJ1-1; checking the TCRdb D call of TRBD1 is not possible without DNA. The CDR3 sequence is 15 residues long. Germline V gives CDR1 SGHRS, CDR2 YFSETQ.

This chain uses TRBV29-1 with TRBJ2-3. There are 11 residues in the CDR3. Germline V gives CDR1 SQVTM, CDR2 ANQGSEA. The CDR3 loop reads CSVEVRWEQYF.

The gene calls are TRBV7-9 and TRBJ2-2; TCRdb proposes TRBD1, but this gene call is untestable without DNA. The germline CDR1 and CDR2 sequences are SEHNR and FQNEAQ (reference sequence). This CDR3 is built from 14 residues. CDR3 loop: CASSLQGATGELFF. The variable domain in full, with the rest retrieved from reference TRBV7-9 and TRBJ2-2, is DTGVSQNPRHKITKRGQNVTFRCDPISEHNRLYWYRQTLGQGPEFLTYFQNEAQLEKSRLLSDRFSAERPKGSFSTLEIQRTEQGDSAMYLCASSLQGATGELFFGEGSRLTVL.

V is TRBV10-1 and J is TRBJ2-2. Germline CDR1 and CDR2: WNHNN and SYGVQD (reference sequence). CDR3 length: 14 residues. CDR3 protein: CASTAVANTGELFF.

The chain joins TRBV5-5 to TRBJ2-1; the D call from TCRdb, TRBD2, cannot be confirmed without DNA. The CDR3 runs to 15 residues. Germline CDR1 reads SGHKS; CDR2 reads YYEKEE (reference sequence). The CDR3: CASSGIAGAYNEQFF.

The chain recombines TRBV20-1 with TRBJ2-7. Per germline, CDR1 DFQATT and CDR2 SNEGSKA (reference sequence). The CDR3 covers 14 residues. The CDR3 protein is CSARATSLGYEQYF.

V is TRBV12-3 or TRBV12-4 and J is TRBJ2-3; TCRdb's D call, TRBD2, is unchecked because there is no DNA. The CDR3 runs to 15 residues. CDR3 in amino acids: CASTREGPSTDTQYF.

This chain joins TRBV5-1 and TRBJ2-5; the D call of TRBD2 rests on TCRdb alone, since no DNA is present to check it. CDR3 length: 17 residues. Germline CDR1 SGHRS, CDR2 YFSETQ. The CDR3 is CASSFGLIADLQETQYF.

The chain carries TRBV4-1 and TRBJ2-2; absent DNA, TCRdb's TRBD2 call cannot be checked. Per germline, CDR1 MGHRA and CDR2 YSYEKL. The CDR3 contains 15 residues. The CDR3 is CASSQPGLPVGELFF.

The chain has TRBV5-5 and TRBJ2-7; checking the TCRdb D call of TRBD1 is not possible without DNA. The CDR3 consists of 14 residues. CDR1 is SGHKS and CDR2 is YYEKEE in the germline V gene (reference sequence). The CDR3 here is CASSLGTGVPEQYF.

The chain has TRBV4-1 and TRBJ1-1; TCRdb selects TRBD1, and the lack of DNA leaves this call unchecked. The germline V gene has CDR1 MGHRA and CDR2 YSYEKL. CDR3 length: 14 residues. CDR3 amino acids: CASSTGQENTEAFF.

The CDR3 reads CASGPWTVTSYEQYF. The rearrangement joins TRBV5-6 to TRBJ2-7; TCRdb's D gene call, TRBD1, goes unchecked for lack of DNA. Germline lookup yields CDR1 SGHDT and CDR2 YYEEEE. The CDR3 runs 15 residues.

CDR3 region: CSANPGGTGLRETQYF. The chain employs TRBV20-1 and TRBJ2-5; TCRdb returns TRBD1, unconfirmable since there is no DNA. The germline V gene encodes CDR1 DFQATT and CDR2 SNEGSKA (reference sequence). This CDR3 has 16 amino acids.

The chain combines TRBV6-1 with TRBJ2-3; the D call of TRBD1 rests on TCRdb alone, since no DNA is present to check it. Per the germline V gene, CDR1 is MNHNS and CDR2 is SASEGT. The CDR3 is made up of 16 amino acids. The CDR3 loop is CASSLIVTGGPDTQYF.

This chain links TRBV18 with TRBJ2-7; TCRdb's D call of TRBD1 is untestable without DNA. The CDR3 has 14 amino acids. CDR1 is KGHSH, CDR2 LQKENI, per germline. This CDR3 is CASSPVQGNYEQYF.

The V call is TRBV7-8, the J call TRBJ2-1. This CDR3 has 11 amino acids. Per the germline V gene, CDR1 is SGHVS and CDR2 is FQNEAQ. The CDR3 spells CASSLSGERFF.